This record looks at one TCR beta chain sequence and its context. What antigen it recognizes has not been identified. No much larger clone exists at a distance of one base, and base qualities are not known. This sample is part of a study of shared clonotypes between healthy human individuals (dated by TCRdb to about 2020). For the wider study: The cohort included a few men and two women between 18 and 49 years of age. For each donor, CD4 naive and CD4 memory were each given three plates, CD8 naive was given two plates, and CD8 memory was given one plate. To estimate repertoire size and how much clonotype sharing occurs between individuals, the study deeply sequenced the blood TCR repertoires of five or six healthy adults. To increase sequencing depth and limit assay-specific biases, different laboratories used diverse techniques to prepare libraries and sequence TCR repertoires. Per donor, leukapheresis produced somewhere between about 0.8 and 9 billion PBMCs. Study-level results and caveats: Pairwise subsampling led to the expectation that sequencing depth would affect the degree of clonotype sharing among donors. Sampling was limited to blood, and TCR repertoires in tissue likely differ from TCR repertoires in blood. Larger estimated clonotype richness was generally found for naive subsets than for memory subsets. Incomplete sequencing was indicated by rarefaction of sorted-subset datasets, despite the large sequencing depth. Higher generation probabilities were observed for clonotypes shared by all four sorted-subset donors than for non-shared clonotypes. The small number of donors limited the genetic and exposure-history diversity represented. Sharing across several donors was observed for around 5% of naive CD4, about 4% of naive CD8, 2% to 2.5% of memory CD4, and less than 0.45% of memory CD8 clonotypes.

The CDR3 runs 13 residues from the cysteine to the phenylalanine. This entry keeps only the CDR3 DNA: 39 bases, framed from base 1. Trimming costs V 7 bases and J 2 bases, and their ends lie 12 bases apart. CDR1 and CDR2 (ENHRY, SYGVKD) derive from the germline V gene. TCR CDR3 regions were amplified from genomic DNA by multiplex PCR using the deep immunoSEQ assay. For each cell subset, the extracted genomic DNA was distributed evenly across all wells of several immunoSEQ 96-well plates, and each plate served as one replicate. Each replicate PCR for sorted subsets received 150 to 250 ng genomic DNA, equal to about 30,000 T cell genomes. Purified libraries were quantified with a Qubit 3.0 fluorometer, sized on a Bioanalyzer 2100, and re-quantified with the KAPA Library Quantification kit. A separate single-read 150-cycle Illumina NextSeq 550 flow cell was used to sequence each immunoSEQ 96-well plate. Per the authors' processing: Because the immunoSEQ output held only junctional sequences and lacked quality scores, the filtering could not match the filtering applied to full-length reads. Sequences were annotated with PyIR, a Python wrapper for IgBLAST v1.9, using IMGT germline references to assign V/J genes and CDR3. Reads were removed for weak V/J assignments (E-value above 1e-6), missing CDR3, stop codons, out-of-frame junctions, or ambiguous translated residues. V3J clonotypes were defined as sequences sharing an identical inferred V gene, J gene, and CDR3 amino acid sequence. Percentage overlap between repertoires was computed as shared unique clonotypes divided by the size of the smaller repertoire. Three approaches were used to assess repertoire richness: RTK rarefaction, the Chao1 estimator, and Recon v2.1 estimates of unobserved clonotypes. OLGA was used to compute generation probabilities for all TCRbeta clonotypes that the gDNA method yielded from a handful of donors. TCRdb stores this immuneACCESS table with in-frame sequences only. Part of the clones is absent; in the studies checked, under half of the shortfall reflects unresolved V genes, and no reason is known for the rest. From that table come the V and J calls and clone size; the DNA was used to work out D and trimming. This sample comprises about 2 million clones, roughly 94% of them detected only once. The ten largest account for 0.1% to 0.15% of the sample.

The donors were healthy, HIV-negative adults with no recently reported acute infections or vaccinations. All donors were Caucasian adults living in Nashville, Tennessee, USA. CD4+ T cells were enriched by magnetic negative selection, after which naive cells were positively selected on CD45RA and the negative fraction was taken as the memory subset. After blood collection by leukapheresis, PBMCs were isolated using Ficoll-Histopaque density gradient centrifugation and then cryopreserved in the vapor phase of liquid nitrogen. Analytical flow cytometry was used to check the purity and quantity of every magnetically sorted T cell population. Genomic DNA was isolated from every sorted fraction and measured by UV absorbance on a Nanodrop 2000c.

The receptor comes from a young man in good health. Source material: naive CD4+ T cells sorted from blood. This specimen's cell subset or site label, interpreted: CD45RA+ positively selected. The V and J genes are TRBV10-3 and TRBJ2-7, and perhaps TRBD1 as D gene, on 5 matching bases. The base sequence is TGTGCCATCAATCCAGGGCGTACCTACGAGCAGTACTTC. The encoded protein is CAINPGRTYEQYF.